The clone carrying this T cell receptor (beta chain) came up a few times. This CDR3 has 14 residues. Trimming took off 0 bases at V and 1 base at J, with 6 bases between the two ends. CDR1 and CDR2 from the germline V gene are SGHAT and FQNNGV. The data belong to a study of blood T cell repertoires in COVID-19. For the study at large: Samples taken during acute and convalescent COVID-19 were collected in the United States, Italy and Spain.

Measured with immunoSEQ multiplex PCR; TCRdb has only the in-frame clones, and not every one. The sample shows tens of thousands of clones, 70% to 85% of them seen only once. Sequenced sample: peripheral blood. The chain links TRBV11-2 to TRBJ1-2; D is uncertain. This sequence was found in a man aged 50 to 60 with acute or convalescent COVID-19. DNA of the CDR3: TGTGCCAGCAGCTTAGACTCCCTTAACTATGGCTACACCTTC. It yields the protein CASSLDSLNYGYTF.